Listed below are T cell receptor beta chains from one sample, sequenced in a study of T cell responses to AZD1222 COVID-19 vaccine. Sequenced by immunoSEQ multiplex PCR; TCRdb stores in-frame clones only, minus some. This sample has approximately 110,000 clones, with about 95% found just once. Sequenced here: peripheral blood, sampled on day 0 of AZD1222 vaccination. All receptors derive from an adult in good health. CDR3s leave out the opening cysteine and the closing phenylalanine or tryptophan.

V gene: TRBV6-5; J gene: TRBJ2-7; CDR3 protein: ASMGLYEQY
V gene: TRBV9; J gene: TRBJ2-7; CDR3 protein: ASSQGRVGEQY
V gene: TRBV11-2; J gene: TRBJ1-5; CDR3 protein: ASSLDAHFAGGYQPQH
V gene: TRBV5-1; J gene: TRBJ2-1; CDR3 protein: ASSFLASGSNEQF
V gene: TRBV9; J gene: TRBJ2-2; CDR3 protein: ASSAMGQGMTGELF
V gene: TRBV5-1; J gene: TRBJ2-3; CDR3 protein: ASSPSGTPDGSTDTQY
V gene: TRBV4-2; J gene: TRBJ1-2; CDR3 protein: ASSQVLGGSYT
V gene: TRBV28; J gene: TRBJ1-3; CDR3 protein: ASSWGRVAGKNTIY
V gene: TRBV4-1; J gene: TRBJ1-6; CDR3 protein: ASSQIPTAAYNSPLH
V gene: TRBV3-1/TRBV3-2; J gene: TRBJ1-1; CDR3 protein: ASSPRTGGGEAF
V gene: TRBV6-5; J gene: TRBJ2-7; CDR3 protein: ASSYKGFSSYEQY
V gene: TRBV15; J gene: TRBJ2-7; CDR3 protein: ATSRGLGIYEQY
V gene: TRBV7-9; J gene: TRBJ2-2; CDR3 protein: ASSLSLANTGELF
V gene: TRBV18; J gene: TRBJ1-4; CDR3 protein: ASSPRAVNEKLF
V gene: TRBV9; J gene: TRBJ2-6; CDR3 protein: ASSEAGGLLSGANVLT
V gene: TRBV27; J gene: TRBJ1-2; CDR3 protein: ASSLTGQGAYGYT
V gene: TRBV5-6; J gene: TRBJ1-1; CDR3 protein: ASSLPGGLLNTEAF
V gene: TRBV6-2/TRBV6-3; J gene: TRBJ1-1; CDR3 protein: ASSRQGSAEAF
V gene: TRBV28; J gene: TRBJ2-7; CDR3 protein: ATGGNYEQY
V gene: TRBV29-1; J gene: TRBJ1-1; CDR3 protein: SVKTGQVEAF
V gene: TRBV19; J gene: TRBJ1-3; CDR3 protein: ASSTNRDSGNTIY
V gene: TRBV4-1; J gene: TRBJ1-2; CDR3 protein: ASSQNPTGYGGYT
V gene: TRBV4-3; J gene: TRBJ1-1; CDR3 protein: ASSQDRMGESTEAF
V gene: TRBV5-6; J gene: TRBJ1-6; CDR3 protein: ASSRDVNSPLH
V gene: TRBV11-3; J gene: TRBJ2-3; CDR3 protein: ASSSQGGIGADTQY
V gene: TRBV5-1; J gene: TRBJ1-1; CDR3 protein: ASSLNPTLNRGGLSTEAF
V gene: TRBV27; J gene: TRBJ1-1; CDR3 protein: ASSLYGGSNTEAF
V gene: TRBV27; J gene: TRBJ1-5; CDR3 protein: ASKTGQGLNQPQH
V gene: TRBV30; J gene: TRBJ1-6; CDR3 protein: AWGARIDSPLH
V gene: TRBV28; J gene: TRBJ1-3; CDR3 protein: AIQGGAGNTIY
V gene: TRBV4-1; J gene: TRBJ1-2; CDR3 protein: ASSHRRWGAKGNYGYT
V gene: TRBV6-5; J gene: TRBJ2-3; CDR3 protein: ASSRLAGESDTQY
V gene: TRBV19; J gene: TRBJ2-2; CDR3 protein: ATRGDGTGELF
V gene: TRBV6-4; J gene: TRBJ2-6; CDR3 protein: ASSDMGSGANVLT
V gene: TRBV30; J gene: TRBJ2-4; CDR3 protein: ACGREGNIQY
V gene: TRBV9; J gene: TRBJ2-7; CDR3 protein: ASSVSTGTDSYEQY
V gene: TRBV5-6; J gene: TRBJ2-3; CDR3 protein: ASSSYRPLTDTQY
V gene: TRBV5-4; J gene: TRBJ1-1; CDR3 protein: ASSLFGIWTEAF
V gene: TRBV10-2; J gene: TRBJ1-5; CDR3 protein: ASNGRSNQPQH
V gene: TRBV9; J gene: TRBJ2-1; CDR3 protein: ASSVGDSGQPSYNEQF
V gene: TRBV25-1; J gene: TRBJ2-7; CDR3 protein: ASSDRQGSSYEQY
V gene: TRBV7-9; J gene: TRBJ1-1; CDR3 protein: ASSLEGLNTEAF
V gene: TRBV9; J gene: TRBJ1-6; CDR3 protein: ASSVSGGHNSPLH
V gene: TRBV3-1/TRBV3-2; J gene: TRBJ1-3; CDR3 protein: ASSQGGPGNTIY
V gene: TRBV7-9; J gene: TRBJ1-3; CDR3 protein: ASSLGTAGNTIY
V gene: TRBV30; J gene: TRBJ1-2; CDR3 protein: AEGRQGAGGYT